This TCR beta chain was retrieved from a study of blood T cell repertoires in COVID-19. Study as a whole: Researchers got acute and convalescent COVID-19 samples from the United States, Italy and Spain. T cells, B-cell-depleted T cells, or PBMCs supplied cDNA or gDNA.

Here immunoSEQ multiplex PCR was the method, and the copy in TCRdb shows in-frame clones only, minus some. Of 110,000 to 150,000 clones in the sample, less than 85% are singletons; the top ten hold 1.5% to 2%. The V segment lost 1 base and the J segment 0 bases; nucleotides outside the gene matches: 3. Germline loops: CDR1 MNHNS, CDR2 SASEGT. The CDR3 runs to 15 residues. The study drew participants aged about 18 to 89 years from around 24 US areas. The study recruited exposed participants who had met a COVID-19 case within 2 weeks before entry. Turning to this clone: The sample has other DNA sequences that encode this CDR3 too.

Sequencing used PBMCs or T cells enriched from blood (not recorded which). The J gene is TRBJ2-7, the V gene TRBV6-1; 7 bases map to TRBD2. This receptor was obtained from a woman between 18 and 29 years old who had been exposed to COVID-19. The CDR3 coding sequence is TGTGCCAGCAGTGAAGGCCTAGCGGCCTCCTACGAGCAGTACTTC. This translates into CASSEGLAASYEQYF.